This is a list of T cell receptor beta chains from one sample in a study of blood T cells in healthy people across ages. Each CDR3 protein is one row after TCRdb ran MiXCR on the 5' RACE reads. Of 650,000 to 900,000 distinct CDR3 sequences listed, around 68% are singletons. The sequencing sample was made of blood. The origin of the receptors is a man aged 25-45 years in good health. CDR3s leave out the opening cysteine and the closing phenylalanine or tryptophan.

j_gene	v_gene	CDR3aa
TRBJ2-3	TRBV12-3/TRBV12-4	ASSFRAPGDMQY
TRBJ1-2	TRBV6-2/TRBV6-3	ASSRQAGGYT
TRBJ2-3	TRBV12-3/TRBV12-4	ASSLEGLHTDTQY
TRBJ2-5	TRBV14	ASSQQDRVETQY
TRBJ1-4	TRBV5-6	ASSVGRREEKLF
TRBJ1-2	TRBV7-2	ASSPPGTGGYT
TRBJ2-1	TRBV6-2/TRBV6-3	ASSYSGLAGINEQF
.	TRBV28	ASSPILYEQY
.	TRBV3-1	ASSQDLKAQETQY
TRBJ1-1	TRBV25-1	ASSAIQGQGTEAF
TRBJ2-5	TRBV6-5	ASSYDPIQGRETQY
TRBJ1-4	TRBV12-3/TRBV12-4	ASSRDGATNEKLF
TRBJ2-6	TRBV5-1	ASSLRAQGIRSGANVLT
TRBJ2-2	TRBV6-5	ASKGTSYTGELF
TRBJ2-7	TRBV9	ASSGEIQGSNEQY
TRBJ2-3	TRBV12-3/TRBV12-4	ASSWVTGSTDTQY
TRBJ2-4	TRBV20-1	SAVGLAGGPLAKNIQY
TRBJ1-2	TRBV29-1	SVVGGQDYGYT
TRBJ1-2	TRBV12-3/TRBV12-4	ASSRQFSNYGYT
TRBJ2-2	TRBV4-3	ASSQRTVGTGELF
TRBJ2-6	TRBV20-1	SAATSGASSGANVLT
TRBJ2-3	TRBV11-1	ASSLGGIADTQY
TRBJ1-2	TRBV12-3/TRBV12-4	ASSLGSFNT
TRBJ2-7	TRBV14	ASSQRGQTYEQY
TRBJ2-3	TRBV6-1	ASSESGQGADTQY
TRBJ2-2	TRBV4-3	ASSQEPSGGGRGELF
TRBJ2-1	TRBV20-1	SATRVVWKGEQF
TRBJ1-6	TRBV11-2	ASSPDPPGSPLH
TRBJ2-4	TRBV12-3/TRBV12-4	ASSLSLGGEY
.	TRBV10-3	AISESTRGADEQY
.	TRBV12-3/TRBV12-4	ASSLKLIYEQY
TRBJ1-2	TRBV4-1	ASSQGTGGAGYGYT
TRBJ2-5	TRBV29-1	SVVPVETQY
TRBJ2-7	TRBV6-2/TRBV6-3	ASSRTGAEEQY
TRBJ2-7	TRBV15	ATSGRGERYEQY
TRBJ2-7	TRBV20-1	SARTGAYEQY
TRBJ2-6	TRBV10-2	ASSAPEQGSGANVLT
TRBJ2-1	TRBV29-1	SVTASRAETQF
TRBJ2-6	TRBV19	ASSTIGYGANVLT
TRBJ1-5	TRBV28	ASSLQGGRQPQH
TRBJ2-3	TRBV29-1	SVSRGDTQY
TRBJ2-7	TRBV10-3	AISDPASGGNSYEQY
TRBJ2-1	TRBV9	ASSVDSGGRYNEQF
TRBJ2-1	TRBV9	ASSPSGGVYNEQF
TRBJ2-3	TRBV21-1	ASSKALGRGPSRRVPDTQY
.	TRBV20-1	SARGDGLAGPSSYNEQY
TRBJ2-4	TRBV20-1	SARSSSDWNIQY
TRBJ1-3	TRBV6-5	ASSYSGFGTANSGNTIY
TRBJ2-5	TRBV12-3/TRBV12-4	ASSSDRGQTQY